The clone carrying this T cell receptor beta chain was found a few times. Sequencing targeted expressed TCRB transcripts, as all isolated RNA had been reverse transcribed. Measured with immunoSEQ multiplex PCR; TCRdb has only the in-frame clones, and not every one. The repertoire includes roughly 41,000 clones, approximately 49% of them detected once, and roughly 0.7% sits in the top ten. This sample is drawn from a study of beta chain features in type 1 diabetes. Germline CDR1 and CDR2: SGHRS and YFSETQ. CDR3 length: 15 residues. Trimming took off 4 bases at V and 2 bases at J, with 12 bases between the two ends.

This chain links TRBV5-1 with TRBJ1-4; D gene unclear. This TCR came from a woman aged 18-29 years in good health. Sequenced material: central memory CD4+ T cells from blood. CDR3 loop: CASSPRGFTNEKLFF. The CDR3 coding sequence is TGCGCCAGCAGCCCTCGCGGGTTCACTAATGAAAAACTGTTTTTT.